One sample yielded the 5 T cell receptor beta chains listed below, sequenced in a study of PD-1 blockade in mismatch repair-deficient tumors. Sequencing used immunoSEQ multiplex PCR; TCRdb keeps in-frame clones, though not all of them. The table has some 16,000 clones, approximately 84% seen once. The material sequenced was PBMCs, taken less than 25 weeks after starting pembrolizumab. These receptors originate from an adult with mismatch repair-deficient cancer.

The chain recombines TRBV5-1 with TRBJ2-2; no clear D gene. Germline loops: CDR1 SGHRS, CDR2 YFSETQ. V was clipped by 7 bases and J by 2 bases, with 12 bases between them. There are 14 residues in the CDR3. The CDR3 nucleotides are TGCGCCAGCTCTCGTGGGCGTAACACCGGGGAGCTGTTTTTT. Its translation: CASSRGRNTGELFF.

The V gene is TRBV6-1, the J gene TRBJ1-5, with D perhaps TRBD1 (6 bases). The V end was cut by 5 bases, the J end by 2 bases, with 10 bases between. The CDR3 runs 14 residues. Per the germline V gene, CDR1 is MNHNS and CDR2 is SASEGT. CDR3 in amino acids: CASSHREGNQPQHF. The CDR3 DNA is TGTGCCAGCAGTCACAGGGAAGGCAATCAGCCCCAGCATTTT.

The V call is TRBV19, the J call TRBJ1-6; tentatively, D is TRBD1 (6 bases). The CDR3 extends over 16 amino acids. CDR1 and CDR2 (germline): LNHDA, SQIVND (reference sequence). The ends were cut back, 6 bases at V and 8 bases at J, with 20 bases in the middle. CDR3 sequence reads: CASRPGGFDGYSPLHF. DNA of the CDR3: TGTGCCAGTAGGCCGGGGGGCTTTGATGGGTATTCACCCCTCCACTTT.

The gene calls are TRBV5-1 and TRBJ2-5, with D maybe TRBD1 (6 bases). Germline V lookup: CDR1 SGHRS, CDR2 YFSETQ. V gave up 4 bases and J gave up 2 bases, with 12 bases separating them. The CDR3 is 14 amino acids. In DNA form, the CDR3 reads TGCGCCAGCAGCCGGCGGACAGCGCAAGAGACCCAGTACTTC. This translates into CASSRRTAQETQYF.

The genes are TRBV19 and TRBJ2-6; D call uncertain. CDR1 is LNHDA and CDR2 is SQIVND in the germline V gene (reference sequence). V gave up 1 base and J gave up 4 bases, with 8 bases separating them. This CDR3 comprises 15 residues. For the CDR3, the DNA is TGTGCCAGTAGTATAGTGACGACAGGGGCCAACGTCCTGACTTTC. It codes for CASSIVTTGANVLTF.